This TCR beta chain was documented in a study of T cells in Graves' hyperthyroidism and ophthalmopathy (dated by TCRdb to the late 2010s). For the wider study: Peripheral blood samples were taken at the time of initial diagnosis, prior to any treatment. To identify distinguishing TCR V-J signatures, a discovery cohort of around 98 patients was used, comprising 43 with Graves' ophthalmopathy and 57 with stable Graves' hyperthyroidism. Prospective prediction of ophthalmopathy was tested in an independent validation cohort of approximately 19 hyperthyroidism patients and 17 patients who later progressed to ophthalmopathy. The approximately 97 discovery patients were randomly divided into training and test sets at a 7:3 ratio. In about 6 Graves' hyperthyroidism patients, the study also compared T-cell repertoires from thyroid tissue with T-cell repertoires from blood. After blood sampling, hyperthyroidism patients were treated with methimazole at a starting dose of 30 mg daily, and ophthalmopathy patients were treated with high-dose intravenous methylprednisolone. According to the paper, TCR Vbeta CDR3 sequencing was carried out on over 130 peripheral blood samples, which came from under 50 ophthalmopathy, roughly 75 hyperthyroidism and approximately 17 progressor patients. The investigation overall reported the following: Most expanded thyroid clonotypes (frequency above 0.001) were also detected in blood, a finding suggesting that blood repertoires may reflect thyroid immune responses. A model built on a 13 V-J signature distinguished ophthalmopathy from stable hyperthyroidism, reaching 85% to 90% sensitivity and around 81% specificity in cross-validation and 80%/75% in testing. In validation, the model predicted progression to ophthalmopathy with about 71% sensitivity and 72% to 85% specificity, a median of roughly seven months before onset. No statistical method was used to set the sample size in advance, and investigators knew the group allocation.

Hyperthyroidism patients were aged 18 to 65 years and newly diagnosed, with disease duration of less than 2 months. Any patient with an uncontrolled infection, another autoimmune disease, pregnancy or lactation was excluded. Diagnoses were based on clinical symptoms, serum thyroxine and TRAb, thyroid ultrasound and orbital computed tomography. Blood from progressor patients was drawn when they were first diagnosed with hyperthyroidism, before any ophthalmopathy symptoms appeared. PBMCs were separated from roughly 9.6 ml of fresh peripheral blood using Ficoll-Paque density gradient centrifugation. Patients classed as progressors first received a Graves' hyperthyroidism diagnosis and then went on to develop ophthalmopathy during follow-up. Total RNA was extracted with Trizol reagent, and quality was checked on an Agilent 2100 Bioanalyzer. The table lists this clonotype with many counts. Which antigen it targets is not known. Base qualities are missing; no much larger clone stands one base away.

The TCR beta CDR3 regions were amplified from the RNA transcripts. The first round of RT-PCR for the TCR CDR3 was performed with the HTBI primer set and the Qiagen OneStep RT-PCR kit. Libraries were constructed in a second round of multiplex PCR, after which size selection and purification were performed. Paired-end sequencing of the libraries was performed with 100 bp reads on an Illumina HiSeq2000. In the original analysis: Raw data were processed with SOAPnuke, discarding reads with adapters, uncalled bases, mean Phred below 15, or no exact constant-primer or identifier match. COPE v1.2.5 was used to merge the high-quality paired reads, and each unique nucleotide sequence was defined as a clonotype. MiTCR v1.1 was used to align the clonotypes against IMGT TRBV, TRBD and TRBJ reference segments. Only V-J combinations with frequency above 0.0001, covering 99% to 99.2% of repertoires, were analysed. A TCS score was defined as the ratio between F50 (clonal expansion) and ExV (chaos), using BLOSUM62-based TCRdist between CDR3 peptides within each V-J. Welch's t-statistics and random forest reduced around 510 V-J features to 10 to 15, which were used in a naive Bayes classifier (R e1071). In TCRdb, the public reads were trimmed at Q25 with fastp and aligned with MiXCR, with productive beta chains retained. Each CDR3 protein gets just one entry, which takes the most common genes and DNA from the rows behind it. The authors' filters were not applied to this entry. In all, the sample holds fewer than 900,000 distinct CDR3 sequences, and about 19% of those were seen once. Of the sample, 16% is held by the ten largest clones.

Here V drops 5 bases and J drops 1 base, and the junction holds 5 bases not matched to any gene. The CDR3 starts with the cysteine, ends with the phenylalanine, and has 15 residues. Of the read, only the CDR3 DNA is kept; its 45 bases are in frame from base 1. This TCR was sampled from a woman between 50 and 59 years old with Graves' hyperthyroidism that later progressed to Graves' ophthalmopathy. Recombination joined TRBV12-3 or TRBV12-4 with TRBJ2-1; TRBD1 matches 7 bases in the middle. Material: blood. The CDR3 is CASSGTAMSYNEQFF. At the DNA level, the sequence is TGTGCCAGCAGTGGGACAGCAATGTCCTACAATGAGCAGTTCTTC.